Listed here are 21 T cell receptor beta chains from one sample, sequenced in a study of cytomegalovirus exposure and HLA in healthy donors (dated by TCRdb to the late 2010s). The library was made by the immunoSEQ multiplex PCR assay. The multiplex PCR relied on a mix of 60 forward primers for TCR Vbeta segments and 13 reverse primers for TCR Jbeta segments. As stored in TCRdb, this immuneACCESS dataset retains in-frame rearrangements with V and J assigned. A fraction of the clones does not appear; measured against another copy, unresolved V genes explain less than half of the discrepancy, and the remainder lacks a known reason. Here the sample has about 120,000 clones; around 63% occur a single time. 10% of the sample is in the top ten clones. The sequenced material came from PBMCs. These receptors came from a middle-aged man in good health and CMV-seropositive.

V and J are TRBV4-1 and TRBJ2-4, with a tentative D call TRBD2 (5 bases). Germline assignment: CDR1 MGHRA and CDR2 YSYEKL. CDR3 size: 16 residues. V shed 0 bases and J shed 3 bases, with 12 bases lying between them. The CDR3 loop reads CASSQDRTSIKNIQYF. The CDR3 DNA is TGCGCCAGCAGCCAAGACAGGACTTCAATCAAAAACATTCAGTACTTC.

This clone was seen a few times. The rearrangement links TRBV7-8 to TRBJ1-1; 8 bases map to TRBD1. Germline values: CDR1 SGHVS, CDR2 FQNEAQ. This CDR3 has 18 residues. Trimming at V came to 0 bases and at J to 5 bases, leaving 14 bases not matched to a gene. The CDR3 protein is CASSLARQGASGGTEAFF. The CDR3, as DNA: TGTGCCAGCAGCTTAGCCCGGCAGGGGGCGAGCGGAGGAACTGAAGCTTTCTTT.

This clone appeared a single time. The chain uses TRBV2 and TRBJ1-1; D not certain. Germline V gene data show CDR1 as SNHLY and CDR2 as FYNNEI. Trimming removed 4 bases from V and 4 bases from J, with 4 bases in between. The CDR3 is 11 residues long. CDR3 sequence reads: CASSAGTEAFF. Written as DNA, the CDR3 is TGTGCCAGCAGTGCAGGCACTGAAGCTTTCTTT.

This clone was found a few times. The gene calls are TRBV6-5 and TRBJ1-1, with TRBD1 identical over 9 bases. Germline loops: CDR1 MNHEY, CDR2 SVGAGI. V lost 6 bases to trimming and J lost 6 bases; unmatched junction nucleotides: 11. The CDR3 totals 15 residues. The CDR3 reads CASRTTGDRASEAFF. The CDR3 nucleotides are TGTGCCAGCAGAACCACCGGGGACAGGGCTTCTGAAGCTTTCTTT.

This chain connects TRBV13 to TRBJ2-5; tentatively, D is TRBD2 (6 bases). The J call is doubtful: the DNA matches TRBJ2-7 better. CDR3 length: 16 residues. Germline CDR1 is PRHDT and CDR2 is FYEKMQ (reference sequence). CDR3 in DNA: TGTGCCAGCAGGCGGGAAACCGGGACCGTATCCTACGAGCAGTACTTC. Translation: CASRRETGTVSYEQYF.

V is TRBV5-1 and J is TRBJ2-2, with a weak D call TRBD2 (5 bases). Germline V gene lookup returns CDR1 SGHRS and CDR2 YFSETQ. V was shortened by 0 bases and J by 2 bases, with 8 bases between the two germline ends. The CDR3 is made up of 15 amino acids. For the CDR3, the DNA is TGCGCCAGCAGCTTGGGGACTGAAAACACCGGGGAGCTGTTTTTT. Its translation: CASSLGTENTGELFF.

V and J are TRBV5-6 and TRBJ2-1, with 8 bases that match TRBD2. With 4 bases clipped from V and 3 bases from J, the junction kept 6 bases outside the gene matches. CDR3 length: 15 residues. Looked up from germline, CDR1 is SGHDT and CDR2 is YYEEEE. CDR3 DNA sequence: TGTGCCAGCAGCCTACTAGCGGTACTCTACAATGAGCAGTTCTTC. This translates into CASSLLAVLYNEQFF. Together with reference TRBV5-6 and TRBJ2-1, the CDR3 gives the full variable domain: DAGVTQSPTHLIKTRGQQVTLRCSPKSGHDTVSWYQQALGQGPQFIFQYYEEEERQRGNFPDRFSGHQFPNYSSELNVNALLLGDSALYLCASSLLAVLYNEQFFGPGTRLTVL.

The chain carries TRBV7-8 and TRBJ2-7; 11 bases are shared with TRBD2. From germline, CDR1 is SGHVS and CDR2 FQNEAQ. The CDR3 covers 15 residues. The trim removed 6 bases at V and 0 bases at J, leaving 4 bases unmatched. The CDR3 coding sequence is TGTGCCAGCAGTCTGGGACTAGCGGACTCCTACGAGCAGTACTTC. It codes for CASSLGLADSYEQYF. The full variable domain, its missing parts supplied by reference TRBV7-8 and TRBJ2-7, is GAGVSQSPRYKVAKRGQDVALRCDPISGHVSLFWYQQALGQGPEFLTYFQNEAQLDKSGLPSDRFFAERPEGSVSTLKIQRTQQEDSAVYLCASSLGLADSYEQYFGPGTRLTVT.

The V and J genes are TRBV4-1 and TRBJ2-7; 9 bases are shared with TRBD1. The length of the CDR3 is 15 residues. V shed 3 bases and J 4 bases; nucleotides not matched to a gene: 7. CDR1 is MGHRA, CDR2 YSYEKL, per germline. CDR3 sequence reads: CASSHKTGQGYEQYF. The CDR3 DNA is TGCGCCAGCAGCCACAAAACGGGACAGGGATACGAGCAGTACTTC.

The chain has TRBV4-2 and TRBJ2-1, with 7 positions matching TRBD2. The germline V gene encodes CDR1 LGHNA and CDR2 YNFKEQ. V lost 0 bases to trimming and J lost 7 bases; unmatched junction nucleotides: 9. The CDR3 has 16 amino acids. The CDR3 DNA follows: TGTGCCAGCAGCCAAGATTTAGGACTAGGCGATAATGAGCAGTTCTTC. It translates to CASSQDLGLGDNEQFF.

Here the CDR3 DNA reads TGTGCCAGCAGCCCCCCGGGGGGCACAGATACGCAGTATTTT. As protein: CASSPPGGTDTQYF. The V and J genes are TRBV11-2 and TRBJ2-3; tentative D call: TRBD2 (6 bases). Trimming stripped 5 bases from V and 1 base from J, with 10 bases between. The CDR3 length is 14 residues. Germline values: CDR1 SGHAT, CDR2 FQNNGV.

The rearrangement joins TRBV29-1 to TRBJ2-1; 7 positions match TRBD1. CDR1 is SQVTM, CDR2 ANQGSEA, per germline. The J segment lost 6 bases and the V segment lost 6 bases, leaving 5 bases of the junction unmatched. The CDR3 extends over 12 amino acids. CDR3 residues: CSVMTGINEQFF. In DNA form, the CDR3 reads TGCAGCGTGATGACAGGGATCAATGAGCAGTTCTTC.

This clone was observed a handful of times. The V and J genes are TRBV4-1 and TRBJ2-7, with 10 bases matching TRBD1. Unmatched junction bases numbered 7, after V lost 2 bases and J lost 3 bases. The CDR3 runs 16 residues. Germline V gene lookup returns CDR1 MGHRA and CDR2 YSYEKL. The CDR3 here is CASSQPTRTGGYEQYF. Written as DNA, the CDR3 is TGCGCCAGCAGCCAACCTACGAGGACAGGGGGCTACGAGCAGTACTTC.

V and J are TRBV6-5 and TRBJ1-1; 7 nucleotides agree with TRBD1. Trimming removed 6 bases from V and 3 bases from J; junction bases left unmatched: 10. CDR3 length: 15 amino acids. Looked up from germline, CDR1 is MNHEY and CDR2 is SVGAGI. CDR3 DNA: TGTGCCAGCAGCAGGGGGGCTATTTGGGACACTGAAGCTTTCTTT. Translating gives CASSRGAIWDTEAFF.

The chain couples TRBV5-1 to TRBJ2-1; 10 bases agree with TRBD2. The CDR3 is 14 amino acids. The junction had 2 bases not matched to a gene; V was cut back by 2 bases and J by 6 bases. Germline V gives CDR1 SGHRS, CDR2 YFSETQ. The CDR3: CASSFSGRINEQFF. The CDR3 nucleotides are TGCGCCAGCAGCTTTAGCGGGAGGATCAATGAGCAGTTCTTC.

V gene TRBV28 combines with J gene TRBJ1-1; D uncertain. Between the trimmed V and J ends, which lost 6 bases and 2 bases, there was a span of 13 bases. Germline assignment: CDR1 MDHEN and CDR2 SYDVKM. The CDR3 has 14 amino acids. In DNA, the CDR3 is TGTGCCAGCAGCTCCGCAGGTGGAAACACTGAAGCTTTCTTT. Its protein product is CASSSAGGNTEAFF.

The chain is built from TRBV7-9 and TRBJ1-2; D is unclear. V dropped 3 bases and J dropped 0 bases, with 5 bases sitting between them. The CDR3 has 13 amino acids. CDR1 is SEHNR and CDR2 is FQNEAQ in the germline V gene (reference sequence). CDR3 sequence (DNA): TGTGCCAGCAGCTTTCGGGCTAACTATGGCTACACCTTC. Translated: CASSFRANYGYTF.

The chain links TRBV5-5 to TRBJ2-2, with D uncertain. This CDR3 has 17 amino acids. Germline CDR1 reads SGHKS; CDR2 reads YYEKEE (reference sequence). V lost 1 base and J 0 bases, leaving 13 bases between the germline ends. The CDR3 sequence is CASSLPIANTNTGELFF. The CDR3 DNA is TGTGCCAGCAGCTTGCCTATAGCTAATACGAACACCGGGGAGCTGTTTTTT. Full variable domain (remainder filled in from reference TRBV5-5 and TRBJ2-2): DAGVTQSPTHLIKTRGQQVTLRCSPISGHKSVSWYQQVLGQGPQFIFQYYEKEERGRGNFPDRFSARQFPNYSSELNVNALLLGDSALYLCASSLPIANTNTGELFFGEGSRLTVL.

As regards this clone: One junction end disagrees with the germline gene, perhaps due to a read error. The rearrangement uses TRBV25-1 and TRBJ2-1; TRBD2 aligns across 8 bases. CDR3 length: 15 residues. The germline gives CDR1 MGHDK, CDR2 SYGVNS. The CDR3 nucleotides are TGTGCCAGCACTGAACGGGGGACTAGACACGATGAGCAGTTCTTC. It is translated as CASTERGTRHDEQFF. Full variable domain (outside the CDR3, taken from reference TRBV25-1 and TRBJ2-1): EADIYQTPRYLVIGTGKKITLECSQTMGHDKMYWYQQDPGMELHLIHYSYGVNSTEKGDLSSESTVSRIRTEHFPLTLESARPSHTSQYLCASTERGTRHDEQFFGPGTRLTVL.

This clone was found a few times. As DNA, the CDR3 is TGTGCCAGCAGCGTATCGGCGGGAGGGGGGTACGAGCAGTACTTC. Its translation is CASSVSAGGGYEQYF. The gene calls are TRBV9 and TRBJ2-7; 9 bases line up with TRBD2. This CDR3 region has 15 residues. The V gene end was trimmed by 1 base and the J gene end by 4 bases; junction bases not matched to a gene: 6. CDR1 is SGDLS, CDR2 YYNGEE, per germline.

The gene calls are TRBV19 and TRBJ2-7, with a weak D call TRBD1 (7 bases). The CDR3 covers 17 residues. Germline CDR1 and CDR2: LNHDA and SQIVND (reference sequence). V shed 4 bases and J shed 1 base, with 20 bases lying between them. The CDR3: CASSNSLQGGWSYEQYF. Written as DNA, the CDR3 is TGTGCCAGTAGTAACAGCCTCCAGGGGGGCTGGTCCTACGAGCAGTACTTC. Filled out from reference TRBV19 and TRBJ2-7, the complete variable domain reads DGGITQSPKYLFRKEGQNVTLSCEQNLNHDAMYWYRQDPGQGLRLIYYSQIVNDFQKGDIAEGYSVSREKKESFPLTVTSAQKNPTAFYLCASSNSLQGGWSYEQYFGPGTRLTVT.